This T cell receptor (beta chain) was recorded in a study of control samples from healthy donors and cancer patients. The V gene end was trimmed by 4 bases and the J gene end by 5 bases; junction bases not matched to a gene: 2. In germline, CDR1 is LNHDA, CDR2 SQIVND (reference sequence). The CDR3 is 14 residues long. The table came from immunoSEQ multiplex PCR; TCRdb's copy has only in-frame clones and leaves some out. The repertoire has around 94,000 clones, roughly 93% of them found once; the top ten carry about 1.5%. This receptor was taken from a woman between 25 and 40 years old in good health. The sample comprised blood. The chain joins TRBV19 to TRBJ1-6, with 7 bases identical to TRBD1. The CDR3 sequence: CASSRQGDNSPLHF. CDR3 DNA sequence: TGTGCCAGTAGTAGACAGGGAGATAATTCACCCCTCCACTTT.